These 17 T cell receptor beta chains share one sample of origin, sequenced in a study of Ad26.COV2.S vaccination and SARS-CoV-2 variants (dated by TCRdb to the early 2020s). The intended sense of this specimen's treatment or condition label: some 19 received Ad26.COV2.S at low or high dose, single or two shots; 5 received placebo; per-sample allocation not given. Repertoires of vaccine and placebo recipients were sequenced from samples taken on day 63 after the first injection. Preparation of the library involved the immunoSEQ multiplex PCR assay. The source is immuneACCESS, and TCRdb retained only in-frame sequences with V and J called. Part of the clones is not carried over; for the studies checked, unresolved V genes explain less than half of this, and the remainder is unexplained. The sample includes over 350,000 clones, with about 85% observed a single time. Together, the top ten hold 3% to 3.5% of the sample.

The specimen was peripheral blood, collected in a trial of Ad26.COV2.S vaccine versus placebo. All receptors come from a person aged 18 to 65 who received the Ad26.COV2.S COVID-19 vaccine or a placebo.

The chain carries TRBV7-2 and TRBJ2-5; D is possibly TRBD1 (6 bases). CDR3 length equals 12 residues. Germline V gene sequence: CDR1 SGHTA, CDR2 FQGNSA. Trimming stripped 8 bases from V and 4 bases from J, with 11 bases between. The CDR3 sequence is CASGQGRETQYF. Written as DNA, the CDR3 is TGTGCCAGCGGGCAGGGGAGAGAGACCCAGTACTTC.

This chain uses TRBV5-1 with TRBJ1-1; perhaps TRBD1 as D (6 bases). Germline V CDR1 and CDR2: SGHRS, YFSETQ. The CDR3 length is 12 residues. Trimming took off 0 bases at V and 9 bases at J, with 9 bases between the two ends. The CDR3 is CASSLDRAKAFF. DNA of the CDR3: TGCGCCAGCAGCTTGGACAGGGCAAAAGCTTTCTTT.

J is TRBJ2-1 and V is TRBV30; no clear D. V shed 3 bases and J shed 6 bases, with 3 bases lying between them. This CDR3 has 10 residues. Germline V lookup: CDR1 GTSNPN, CDR2 SVGIG (reference sequence). The CDR3 region is CAWRGNEQFF. The CDR3 DNA is TGTGCCTGGAGGGGCAATGAGCAGTTCTTC.

This clone was recorded a few times. The chain employs TRBV11-2 and TRBJ2-2; the match to TRBD1 covers 10 bases. Germline lookup yields CDR1 SGHAT and CDR2 FQNNGV. CDR3 length equals 16 residues. V lost 3 bases to trimming and J lost 3 bases; unmatched junction nucleotides: 4. The CDR3 coding sequence is TGTGCCAGCAGCTTTCGACAGGGGGCTGACACCGGGGAGCTGTTTTTT. Translation: CASSFRQGADTGELFF.

The chain has TRBV3-1 (or the pseudogene TRBV3-2) and TRBJ1-1, with D possibly TRBD1 on 5 matching bases. Germline V gene lookup returns CDR1 LGHDT and CDR2 YNNKEL (reference sequence). The CDR3 has 16 residues. With 1 base removed from V and 3 bases from J, the gap between germline ends came to 15 bases. CDR3 bases: TGTGCCAGCAGCCAAGGGGGTCGGGGCAGGTACACTGAAGCTTTCTTT. Encoded protein: CASSQGGRGRYTEAFF.

CDR3 sequence: CASSLVAGGDYEQYF. In DNA form, the CDR3 reads TGTGCCAGCAGCTTGGTGGCGGGGGGGGACTACGAGCAGTACTTC. V gene TRBV5-4 combines with J gene TRBJ2-7, with 9 nucleotides matching TRBD2. Unmatched junction bases numbered 4, after V lost 0 bases and J lost 3 bases. There are 15 residues in the CDR3. Per the germline V gene, CDR1 is SGHNT and CDR2 is YYREEE (reference sequence).

This CDR3 is CASSFSGGPQETQYF. The CDR3 coding sequence is TGCGCCAGCAGCTTCAGCGGGGGGCCCCAAGAGACCCAGTACTTC. The J gene is TRBJ2-5, the V gene TRBV5-1; 9 nucleotides match TRBD2. The germline V gene encodes CDR1 SGHRS and CDR2 YFSETQ. J gave up 1 base and V 2 bases, and 3 bases lay outside the gene matches. CDR3 length: 15 residues.

The V call is TRBV11-3, the J call TRBJ2-5; TRBD2 agrees at 8 bases. Germline-derived CDR1 and CDR2 are SGHNT and YENEEA. This CDR3 comprises 16 residues. The V segment lost 1 base and the J segment 4 bases; nucleotides outside the gene matches: 8. In DNA form, the CDR3 reads TGTGCCAGCAGCTTAGGGGCTAGCGGGCCCTCAGAGACCCAGTACTTC. Its translation: CASSLGASGPSETQYF.

The DNA of the CDR3 is TGTGCCACCAGCAGTCGACAGTATAGCAATCAGCCCCAGCATTTT. Its protein is CATSSRQYSNQPQHF. The chain combines TRBV15 with TRBJ1-5, with D perhaps matching TRBD1 (5 bases). Germline-derived CDR1 and CDR2 are LNHNV and YYDKDF (reference sequence). The CDR3 extends over 15 amino acids. V was clipped by 3 bases and J by 0 bases, with 9 bases between them.

The chain links TRBV4-1 to TRBJ2-1, with 7 bases aligning to TRBD1. Germline values: CDR1 MGHRA, CDR2 YSYEKL. This CDR3 spans 15 amino acids. Trimming at V came to 2 bases and at J to 6 bases, leaving 7 bases not matched to a gene. CDR3 region: CASSQPKDRFNEQFF. As DNA, the CDR3 is TGCGCCAGCAGCCAACCAAAGGACAGGTTCAATGAGCAGTTCTTC.

The CDR3 nucleotides read TGTGCCTGGAGAATCGTACGTACTGCTGGAAACACCATATATTTT. This sequence encodes CAWRIVRTAGNTIYF. This rearrangement joins TRBV30 to TRBJ1-3; D is undetermined. V shed 3 bases and J shed 2 bases, with 14 bases lying between them. Looked up from germline, CDR1 is GTSNPN and CDR2 is SVGIG (reference sequence). The CDR3 runs to 15 residues.

CDR3: CASLVQGYTEAFF. CDR3 sequence (DNA): TGTGCCAGCTTAGTCCAGGGTTACACTGAAGCTTTCTTT. V and J are TRBV28 and TRBJ1-1; possibly TRBD1 for D (5 bases). The CDR3 runs 13 residues. V was clipped by 8 bases and J by 3 bases, with 13 bases between them. Germline V gives CDR1 MDHEN, CDR2 SYDVKM.

The V gene is TRBV14, the J gene TRBJ2-3; 8 nucleotides agree with TRBD2. This CDR3 is 15 amino acids long. Germline assignment: CDR1 SGHDN and CDR2 FVKESK. Trimming removed 0 bases from V and 5 bases from J; junction bases left unmatched: 4. CDR3: CASSQELAAVDTQYF. The CDR3 DNA follows: TGTGCCAGCAGCCAAGAACTAGCGGCGGTAGATACGCAGTATTTT.

As concerns this clone: The sample has other DNA sequences that encode this CDR3 too. The chain joins TRBV18 to TRBJ1-3; 9 bases align to TRBD1. In germline, CDR1 is KGHSH, CDR2 LQKENI. The V segment lost 4 bases and the J segment 0 bases; nucleotides outside the gene matches: 1. The CDR3 has 15 amino acids. CDR3 in amino acids: CASSRGQGSGNTIYF. The CDR3 DNA is TGTGCCAGCTCACGGGGACAGGGCTCTGGAAACACCATATATTTT.

This chain connects TRBV11-2 to TRBJ2-5; D is tentatively TRBD1 or TRBD2 (6 bases each). The CDR3 length is 17 residues. The V end was cut by 6 bases, the J end by 0 bases, with 20 bases between. The germline V gene has CDR1 SGHAT and CDR2 FQNNGV. CDR3 protein: CASSSLRGRGDQETQYF. CDR3 nucleotides: TGTGCCAGCAGTTCCCTCCGGGGGCGCGGGGACCAAGAGACCCAGTACTTC.

The chain joins TRBV5-1 to TRBJ1-1; TRBD1 aligns across 8 bases. The CDR3 has 17 amino acids. V shed 2 bases and J 0 bases; nucleotides not matched to a gene: 9. The germline V gene has CDR1 SGHRS and CDR2 YFSETQ. CDR3: CASSLTGQVSVNTEAFF. As DNA, the CDR3 is TGCGCCAGCAGCTTAACGGGACAGGTCTCCGTGAACACTGAAGCTTTCTTT.

The genes are TRBV2 and TRBJ2-7; the D call may be TRBD1 or TRBD2 (5 bases each). The germline gives CDR1 SNHLY, CDR2 FYNNEI. The CDR3 consists of 14 residues. V lost 1 base and J lost 5, with 12 bases in between. The CDR3 region has the DNA TGTGCCAGCAGTGAAGTAGGGGTGGAGGACGAGCAGTACTTC. This codes for CASSEVGVEDEQYF.